This T cell receptor beta chain is from a study of T cells in Graves' hyperthyroidism and ophthalmopathy. On the study more broadly: Once the initial diagnosis was made, peripheral blood was obtained before any treatment. Study-wide results and limits: Most thyroid clonotypes expanded above 0.001 appeared in blood too.

Amplified regions were TCR beta CDR3 sequences from RNA transcripts. When the TCR CDR3 underwent first-round RT-PCR, the HTBI primer set was used. Using its own MiXCR run on the multiplex PCR reads, TCRdb lists one record per CDR3 protein. The table includes roughly 560,000 distinct CDR3 sequences, approximately 14% detected once. The CDR3 has 15 residues. Trimming stripped 5 bases from V and 1 base from J, with 14 bases between. The germline V gene encodes CDR1 SGHTA and CDR2 FQGNSA. Concerning this clonotype itself: Antigen: not known.

V usage is TRBV7-2 and J usage is TRBJ2-5; D is uncertain. This TCR came from a middle-aged woman with Graves' ophthalmopathy. Sequenced sample: blood. CDR3: CASSPSFRTQETQYF. The CDR3, as DNA: TGTGCCAGCAGCCCTAGTTTCAGGACCCAAGAGACCCAGTACTTC.